The 15 T cell receptor beta chains presented below share a single source sample, sequenced in a study of OX40 agonist ivuxolimab in advanced cancers. The method was immunoSEQ multiplex PCR; TCRdb's version includes in-frame clones alone and lacks a portion of them. The sample holds 12,000 to 15,000 clones, 77% seen once. This sample comprised CD4+ or CD8+ T cells sorted from blood, obtained in a trial of the OX40 agonist ivuxolimab. The receptors derive from an adult with an advanced solid tumor such as melanoma, head and neck, liver or kidney cancer.

This clone was counted a single time. The chain carries TRBV7-9 and TRBJ2-5; 8 positions agree with TRBD1. The CDR3 spans 14 residues. The ends lost 3 bases at V and 3 bases at J; junction bases unmatched: 3. Germline CDR1 and CDR2: SEHNR and FQNEAQ (reference sequence). In DNA form, the CDR3 reads TGTGCCAGCAGCTTGTCGACAGGGGAAGAGACCCAGTACTTC. Translation gives CASSLSTGEETQYF.

As regards this clone: Given a much more abundant clone one base away, this may be a read error. Other DNA sequences of this sample code for an identical CDR3. The chain links TRBV6-5 to TRBJ2-7; 8 nucleotides match TRBD2. V gave up 4 bases and J gave up 0 bases; unmatched junction bases: 8. CDR3 length: 16 amino acids. Germline CDR1 MNHEY, CDR2 SVGAGI. The CDR3 region is CASSFGTSGNSYEQYF. CDR3 sequence (DNA): TGTGCCAGCAGTTTCGGGACTAGTGGAAACTCCTACGAGCAGTACTTC.

The chain carries TRBV7-9 and TRBJ2-7, with D unresolved. CDR1 SEHNR and CDR2 FQNEAQ come from the germline V gene (reference sequence). Trimming left V 5 bases short and J 6 bases short, with 11 bases between. The CDR3 is 12 residues long. CDR3 sequence reads: CASSLFPGEQYF. The CDR3 coding sequence is TGTGCCAGCAGCCTCTTCCCGGGCGAGCAGTACTTC.

V is TRBV2 and J is TRBJ2-3, with no clear D. The V end lost 1 base, the J end lost 1 base, and 6 bases lay between the germline ends. Germline V gene lookup returns CDR1 SNHLY and CDR2 FYNNEI. The CDR3 loop spans 14 amino acids. In DNA form, the CDR3 reads TGTGCCAGCAGTGAAGGGTGGGGCACAGATACGCAGTATTTT. This encodes CASSEGWGTDTQYF.

This chain joins TRBV28 and TRBJ1-3; D perhaps matches TRBD1 (5 bases). From germline, CDR1 is MDHEN and CDR2 SYDVKM. The CDR3 runs 14 residues. V lost 1 base and J lost 3, with 7 bases in between. CDR3 nucleotide sequence: TGTGCCAGCAGTTTATTCGGGGGTGGAAACACCATATATTTT. Translation: CASSLFGGGNTIYF.

The gene calls are TRBV27 and TRBJ2-1; a possible D gene is TRBD2 (6 bases). V shed 8 bases and J shed 5 bases, with 13 bases lying between them. This CDR3 contains 13 residues. CDR1 is MNHEY and CDR2 is SMNVEV in the germline V gene (reference sequence). The CDR3 region has the DNA TGTGCCAGCTGTGAGACGGGAGACAATGAGCAGTTCTTC. Residues: CASCETGDNEQFF.

The rearrangement joins TRBV11-3 to TRBJ2-7; no reliable D call. V was trimmed by 8 bases and J by 4 bases, leaving 12 bases between them. CDR1 is SGHNT, CDR2 YENEEA, per germline. This CDR3 has 12 amino acids. CDR3 sequence: CASGRTPYEQYF. The CDR3 DNA reads TGTGCCAGCGGCCGGACCCCTTACGAGCAGTACTTC.

The rearrangement uses TRBV25-1 and TRBJ2-5; TRBD2 aligns across 12 bases. V was clipped by 3 bases and J by 5 bases; unmatched bases: 4. The length of the CDR3 is 15 residues. Germline values: CDR1 MGHDK, CDR2 SYGVNS. CDR3 nucleotide sequence: TGTGCCAGCAGTGATCCCCTAGCGGGAGGGGAGACCCAGTACTTC. Its translation: CASSDPLAGGETQYF. The full variable domain, its missing parts supplied by reference TRBV25-1 and TRBJ2-5, is EADIYQTPRYLVIGTGKKITLECSQTMGHDKMYWYQQDPGMELHLIHYSYGVNSTEKGDLSSESTVSRIRTEHFPLTLESARPSHTSQYLCASSDPLAGGETQYFGPGTRLLVL.

The chain carries TRBV7-2 and TRBJ1-2; 10 positions agree with TRBD1. Germline loops: CDR1 SGHTA, CDR2 FQGNSA. The V and J ends lost 5 bases and 5 bases, in that order; junction bases with no gene match: 11. The length of the CDR3 is 16 residues. The CDR3 is CASSKGGTGDIYGYTF. DNA for the CDR3: TGTGCCAGCAGCAAAGGCGGGACAGGGGACATTTATGGCTACACCTTC. The whole variable domain, remainder taken from reference TRBV7-2 and TRBJ1-2, is GAGVSQSPSNKVTEKGKDVELRCDPISGHTALYWYRQSLGQGLEFLIYFQGNSAPDKSGLPSDRFSAERTGGSVSTLTIQRTQQEDSAVYLCASSKGGTGDIYGYTFGSGTRLTVV.

V usage is TRBV27 and J usage is TRBJ1-2; possible D gene TRBD1, 5 bases. Trimming pared 5 bases from V and 4 bases from J, leaving 17 bases between. This CDR3 is built from 15 residues. Germline assignment: CDR1 MNHEY and CDR2 SMNVEV (reference sequence). CDR3 amino acids: CASSKWEGPSYGYTF. DNA of the CDR3: TGTGCCAGCAGTAAGTGGGAGGGGCCGAGCTATGGCTACACCTTC.

This clone was recorded only once. This chain joins TRBV19 and TRBJ1-1, with D tentatively TRBD1 (6 bases). The germline CDR1 and CDR2 sequences are LNHDA and SQIVND (reference sequence). V lost 5 bases, J lost 2 bases, and 9 bases lay in between. The CDR3 runs 13 residues. CDR3 region: CASSLGGNTEAFF. DNA for the CDR3: TGTGCCAGTAGTCTCGGGGGCAACACTGAAGCTTTCTTT.

This chain connects TRBV27 to TRBJ1-4, with D possibly being TRBD1 (6 bases). Germline CDR1 reads MNHEY; CDR2 reads SMNVEV (reference sequence). The CDR3 consists of 14 residues. Trimming pared 2 bases from V and 6 bases from J, leaving 10 bases between. CDR3 nucleotide sequence: TGTGCCAGCAGTTTAGGGGCAGGGGATGAAAAACTGTTTTTT. Protein product: CASSLGAGDEKLFF.

This chain joins TRBV28 and TRBJ2-5; perhaps D is TRBD1 or TRBD2 (6 bases each). The germline V gene has CDR1 MDHEN and CDR2 SYDVKM. The CDR3 extends over 17 amino acids. V was trimmed by 5 bases and J by 2 bases, leaving 21 bases between them. Here the CDR3 reads CASSTHRVIAEQETQYF. Here the CDR3 DNA reads TGTGCCAGCAGTACCCACAGGGTGATAGCGGAGCAAGAGACCCAGTACTTC.

This clone was seen only once. The chain carries TRBV27 and TRBJ2-3, with D maybe TRBD2 (5 bases). The germline CDR1 and CDR2 sequences are MNHEY and SMNVEV (reference sequence). The CDR3 is 18 amino acids. V was trimmed by 5 bases and J by 6 bases, leaving 27 bases between them. The CDR3 nucleotides read TGTGCCAGCAGTCCCCCATCCTATTCCGAGGGTCGACGTGATACGCAGTATTTT. Translating gives CASSPPSYSEGRRDTQYF.

V is TRBV4-2 and J is TRBJ2-1, with 12 bases fitting TRBD2. The V gene's germline CDR1 is LGHNA and CDR2 YNFKEQ. The CDR3 loop spans 15 amino acids. The junction had 6 bases not matched to a gene; V was cut back by 4 bases and J by 8 bases. The CDR3 spells CASSPPGLAGHEQFF. The CDR3, as DNA: TGTGCCAGCAGCCCACCGGGACTAGCGGGCCATGAGCAGTTCTTC.